A single sample gave rise to the 20 T cell receptor beta chains below, sequenced in a study of cytomegalovirus exposure and HLA in healthy donors. Vbeta (60) and Jbeta (13) primers were used in the PCR. The table came from immunoSEQ multiplex PCR; TCRdb's copy has only in-frame clones and leaves some out. This sample has roughly 180,000 clones; over 80% occur once, and the top ten carry 1.5%. Material for sequencing was PBMCs. Receptor source: a man between 35 and 55 years old in good health and CMV-seronegative.

This clone was detected a few times. V usage is TRBV6-1 and J usage is TRBJ2-5; 7 bases are a match to TRBD1. The V segment lost 6 bases and the J segment 1 base; nucleotides outside the gene matches: 8. CDR1 and CDR2 (germline): MNHNS, SASEGT. The CDR3 spans 15 residues. The CDR3 loop is CASRRDAGGQETQYF. The CDR3 bases are TGTGCCAGCAGGAGGGACGCAGGGGGCCAAGAGACCCAGTACTTC.

CDR3 loop: CASSLSTGGLRNTIYF. In nucleotides, the CDR3 is TGTGCCAGCAGCTTAAGCACAGGGGGCTTACGAAACACCATATATTTT. V usage is TRBV11-3 and J usage is TRBJ1-3; 9 nucleotides align to TRBD1. The germline V gene encodes CDR1 SGHNT and CDR2 YENEEA. V gave up 2 bases and J gave up 5 bases; unmatched junction bases: 7. The CDR3 spans 16 residues.

Only a few counts were recorded for this clone. This chain links TRBV6-1 with TRBJ2-5, with TRBD2 matching 7 bases. Germline V gene data show CDR1 as MNHNS and CDR2 as SASEGT. J gave up 1 base and V 5 bases, and 7 bases lay outside the gene matches. The length of the CDR3 is 15 residues. The CDR3 loop reads CASSIGGGSQETQYF. CDR3 in DNA: TGTGCCAGCAGTATTGGCGGGGGATCCCAAGAGACCCAGTACTTC.

The rearrangement uses TRBV19 and TRBJ1-3; tentative D call: TRBD1 (5 bases). Trimming removed 5 bases at V and 0 bases at J, with 14 bases between. The CDR3 sequence is 16 residues long. Germline V gene sequence: CDR1 LNHDA, CDR2 SQIVND (reference sequence). DNA for the CDR3: TGTGCCAGTAGTGAACAGGCCTCCCACTCTGGAAACACCATATATTTT. It encodes CASSEQASHSGNTIYF.

The V gene is TRBV6-5, the J gene TRBJ1-5; D uncertain. Germline loops: CDR1 MNHEY, CDR2 SVGAGI. The CDR3 consists of 12 residues. The germline V and J ends were trimmed by 6 bases and 4 bases, with 7 bases remaining between them. The CDR3 DNA is TGTGCCAGCAGCCCTCGGAATCAGCCCCAGCATTTT. Its translation is CASSPRNQPQHF.

This clone has just a few counts. This chain joins TRBV10-3 and TRBJ2-7, with 10 nucleotides matching TRBD1. V was clipped by 11 bases and J by 3 bases; unmatched bases: 10. Looked up from germline, CDR1 is ENHRY and CDR2 is SYGVKD. The CDR3 extends over 14 amino acids. The CDR3 DNA reads as TGTGCCGGGTCCAGACAGGGGGCAATCTACGAGCAGTACTTC. Translation: CAGSRQGAIYEQYF.

The genes are TRBV30 and TRBJ1-1; possibly TRBD1 for D (5 bases). V dropped 8 bases and J dropped 9 bases, with 16 bases sitting between them. In germline, CDR1 is GTSNPN, CDR2 SVGIG (reference sequence). The CDR3 contains 11 residues. The CDR3 DNA sequence: TGTGCCATGGACACCCCAAAAAAAGCTTTCTTT. The encoded protein is CAMDTPKKAFF.

This chain uses TRBV7-8 with TRBJ2-7; tentative D call: TRBD1 (6 bases). CDR1 and CDR2 from the germline V gene are SGHVS and FQNEAQ. V was cut by 1 base and J by 3 bases, with 13 bases left in between. The CDR3 contains 15 residues. The CDR3 DNA is TGTGCCAGCAGCTTAGACCGCTACAGGGTCTACGAGCAGTACTTC. Translating it yields CASSLDRYRVYEQYF.

The V call is TRBV5-1, the J call TRBJ2-1; unclear D gene. In germline, CDR1 is SGHRS, CDR2 YFSETQ. The length of the CDR3 is 12 residues. V was pared by 4 bases and J by 6 bases, with 8 bases between. This CDR3 reads CASSTPGNEQFF. The CDR3 DNA is TGCGCCAGCAGCACTCCCGGCAATGAGCAGTTCTTC.

This rearrangement joins TRBV5-4 to TRBJ2-7; TRBD2 is a possible D gene (6 bases). Germline CDR1 is SGHNT and CDR2 is YYREEE (reference sequence). The length of the CDR3 is 14 residues. V was shortened by 0 bases and J by 3 bases, with 10 bases between the two germline ends. CDR3 loop: CASSLVGGDYEQYF. The DNA of the CDR3 is TGTGCCAGCAGCTTGGTCGGGGGAGACTACGAGCAGTACTTC.

V and J are TRBV28 and TRBJ1-5, with D tentatively TRBD1 (5 bases). The CDR3 runs 13 residues. Trimming pared 5 bases from V and 1 base from J, leaving 6 bases between. Germline lookup yields CDR1 MDHEN and CDR2 SYDVKM. The CDR3 DNA follows: TGTGCCAGCAGTAGACAGAGCAATCAGCCCCAGCATTTT. The encoded protein is CASSRQSNQPQHF.

The CDR3 bases are TGTGCCAGCAGTCCTGGACTGTTGAACACTGAAGCTTTCTTT. Translated: CASSPGLLNTEAFF. This chain links TRBV27 with TRBJ1-1; D gene unclear. Germline V CDR1 and CDR2: MNHEY, SMNVEV (reference sequence). The CDR3 sequence is 14 residues long. V lost 5 bases and J lost 0, with 10 bases in between.

This chain uses TRBV4-2 with TRBJ2-3, with TRBD2 matching over 9 bases. Per germline, CDR1 LGHNA and CDR2 YNFKEQ. The CDR3 extends over 16 amino acids. Trimming at V came to 4 bases and at J to 6 bases, leaving 11 bases not matched to a gene. CDR3 in amino acids: CASSPRSGGRVDTQYF. CDR3 in DNA: TGTGCCAGCAGCCCTCGAAGCGGGGGGCGTGTTGATACGCAGTATTTT.

The CDR3 reads CASSQDIAGSNSPLHF. CDR3 bases: TGCGCCAGCAGCCAAGATATTGCAGGGTCGAATTCACCCCTCCACTTT. The gene calls are TRBV4-3 and TRBJ1-6; a possible D gene is TRBD1 (5 bases). Trimming pared 0 bases from V and 7 bases from J, leaving 13 bases between. Per germline, CDR1 LGHNA and CDR2 YSLEER. The CDR3 is made up of 16 amino acids.

This clone occurred once. V usage is TRBV7-2 and J usage is TRBJ2-7; tentatively, D is TRBD1 (5 bases). Germline V gene sequence: CDR1 SGHTA, CDR2 FQGNSA. The CDR3 is 15 residues long. V lost 2 bases, J lost 4 bases, and 15 bases lay in between. For the CDR3, the DNA is TGTGCCAGCAGCTTATCTTCTAGGGGCCCATACGAGCAGTACTTC. This codes for CASSLSSRGPYEQYF.

The J gene is TRBJ1-4, the V gene TRBV18; D gene uncertain. CDR3 length: 13 amino acids. V dropped 3 bases and J dropped 8 bases, with 10 bases sitting between them. Germline values: CDR1 KGHSH, CDR2 LQKENI. The CDR3 sequence is CASSPARGEKLFF. The DNA of the CDR3 is TGTGCCAGCTCACCCGCGAGAGGGGAAAAACTGTTTTTT.

The rearrangement uses TRBV30 and TRBJ2-5, with D hard to call. Germline CDR1 GTSNPN, CDR2 SVGIG (reference sequence). V lost 2 bases and J 2 bases, leaving 6 bases between the germline ends. This CDR3 contains 12 residues. The CDR3 reads CAWSPGQETQYF. CDR3 DNA: TGTGCCTGGAGTCCAGGACAAGAGACCCAGTACTTC.

The chain is built from TRBV30 and TRBJ2-7; 10 bases match TRBD1. This CDR3 is 15 amino acids long. Trimming cost V 1 base and J 5 bases; bases outside gene matches: 8. CDR1 and CDR2 (germline): GTSNPN, SVGIG (reference sequence). The CDR3 nucleotides read TGTGCCTGGAGTGGGACCGGGACAGGGGAAAACGAGCAGTACTTC. This encodes CAWSGTGTGENEQYF.

The J gene is TRBJ2-3, the V gene TRBV6-1; unclear D gene. Looked up from germline, CDR1 is MNHNS and CDR2 is SASEGT. Deletions cut 7 bases from V and 6 bases from J, with 14 bases between. The length of the CDR3 is 13 residues. CDR3 region: CASTVAFGDTQYF. The CDR3 region has the DNA TGTGCCAGCACCGTTGCCTTCGGGGATACGCAGTATTTT.

The J gene is TRBJ1-5, the V gene TRBV28; weak D call: TRBD1 (6 bases). The CDR3 has 13 residues. Looked up from germline, CDR1 is MDHEN and CDR2 is SYDVKM. V lost 6 bases and J lost 6, with 12 bases in between. CDR3 protein: CASSKTGLQPQHF. As DNA, the CDR3 is TGTGCCAGCAGCAAAACAGGGCTTCAGCCCCAGCATTTT.